Following are 11 T cell receptor beta chains from one sample sequenced in a study of cytomegalovirus exposure and HLA in healthy donors. PCR employed 60 Vbeta and 13 Jbeta primers. The table came from immunoSEQ multiplex PCR; TCRdb's copy has only in-frame clones and leaves some out. The sample includes around 200,000 clones, more than 60% seen only once; the top ten take around 15%. The sequencing input was PBMCs. The receptors shown here come from a man in his forties in good health and CMV-seronegative.

This rearrangement joins TRBV28 to TRBJ2-4, with 8 bases matching TRBD1. With 4 bases clipped from V and 5 bases from J, the junction kept 7 bases outside the gene matches. Germline V CDR1 and CDR2: MDHEN, SYDVKM. The CDR3 has 15 residues. The DNA for the CDR3 is TGTGCCAGCAGTTCTCCAGGGGGCGACGAAAACATTCAGTACTTC. It is translated as CASSSPGGDENIQYF.

This clone was found a few times. J is TRBJ1-3 and V is TRBV28; possibly TRBD1 for D (5 bases). Germline V gene sequence: CDR1 MDHEN, CDR2 SYDVKM. V gave up 6 bases and J gave up 0 bases, with 18 bases separating them. This CDR3 comprises 17 residues. The DNA for the CDR3 is TGTGCCAGCAGGAGAACAGGACGGACTAGCTCTGGAAACACCATATATTTT. Translating it yields CASRRTGRTSSGNTIYF. Complete variable domain (other parts from reference TRBV28 and TRBJ1-3): DVKVTQSSRYLVKRTGEKVFLECVQDMDHENMFWYRQDPGLGLRLIYFSYDVKMKEKGDIPEGYSVSREKKERFSLILESASTNQTSMYLCASRRTGRTSSGNTIYFGEGSWLTVV.

This clone was seen more than once but under ten times. V gene TRBV5-5 combines with J gene TRBJ1-5; D is unclear. The V and J ends lost 4 bases and 0 bases respectively, with 20 bases between them. This CDR3 region has 18 residues. CDR1 SGHKS and CDR2 YYEKEE come from the germline V gene (reference sequence). This CDR3 is CASSHRPATVNSNQPQHF. CDR3 coding DNA: TGTGCCAGCAGCCACCGACCGGCAACAGTTAATAGCAATCAGCCCCAGCATTTT. The complete variable domain, with remaining parts taken from reference TRBV5-5 and TRBJ1-5, reads DAGVTQSPTHLIKTRGQQVTLRCSPISGHKSVSWYQQVLGQGPQFIFQYYEKEERGRGNFPDRFSARQFPNYSSELNVNALLLGDSALYLCASSHRPATVNSNQPQHFGDGTRLSIL.

This clone showed up just a few times. J is TRBJ2-5 and V is TRBV29-1; 10 nucleotides match TRBD1. Germline CDR1 reads SQVTM; CDR2 reads ANQGSEA. The J segment lost 5 bases and the V segment lost 5 bases, leaving 8 bases of the junction unmatched. This CDR3 has 14 residues. This CDR3 reads CSVPRMGQGETQYF. Here the CDR3 DNA reads TGCAGCGTTCCTAGAATGGGACAGGGGGAGACCCAGTACTTC.

This clone was observed once. This chain connects TRBV6-1 to TRBJ2-1; 10 positions agree with TRBD1. Germline V gene sequence: CDR1 MNHNS, CDR2 SASEGT. V gave up 8 bases and J gave up 3 bases; unmatched junction bases: 1. This CDR3 is built from 13 residues. The CDR3, as DNA: TGTGCCAGCTGGACAGGGGGCTACAATGAGCAGTTCTTC. This translates into CASWTGGYNEQFF.

The CDR3 protein is CASSPTRVEQYF. CDR3 DNA: TGTGCCAGCAGCCCAACGAGGGTCGAGCAGTACTTC. The chain recombines TRBV7-9 with TRBJ2-5; D may be TRBD2 (5 bases). The J call is doubtful: the DNA matches TRBJ2-7 better. Germline V gene data show CDR1 as SEHNR and CDR2 as FQNEAQ (reference sequence). The CDR3 covers 12 residues.

In the case of this clone: The germline gene is not matched at one end of the junction; a read error may be the cause. The same CDR3 arises from other DNA sequences in this sample as well. The genes are TRBV4-1 and TRBJ2-4; D not resolved. CDR1 and CDR2 from the germline V gene are MGHRA and YSYEKL. The CDR3 is made up of 15 amino acids. CDR3 coding DNA: TGCGCCAGCGGAGATCCTCGTTTAGCCAAAAACATCCAGTACTTC. Encoded protein: CASGDPRLAKNIQYF.

The rearrangement joins TRBV7-2 to TRBJ2-5, with 7 bases fitting TRBD1. The CDR3 consists of 15 residues. V shed 5 bases, J shed 4 bases, and the junction held 10 bases outside the gene matches. Per the germline V gene, CDR1 is SGHTA and CDR2 is FQGNSA. The CDR3 DNA reads as TGTGCCAGCAGCATAGGGGGCGCGGTGAGAGAGACCCAGTACTTC. Amino acids: CASSIGGAVRETQYF.

The chain has TRBV2 and TRBJ1-2, with 7 bases matching TRBD1. Germline CDR1 SNHLY, CDR2 FYNNEI. The CDR3 contains 14 residues. The ends lost 8 bases at V and 1 base at J; junction bases unmatched: 7. The DNA of the CDR3 is TGTGCCAGCGGAGGGACAGCGCTTAACTATGGCTACACCTTC. As protein: CASGGTALNYGYTF.

V and J are TRBV10-3 and TRBJ2-7; 7 nucleotides agree with TRBD2. The germline CDR1 and CDR2 sequences are ENHRY and SYGVKD. After removal of 0 bases from V and 7 bases from J, the junction contained 9 bases not matched to a gene. The CDR3 is made up of 15 amino acids. Here the CDR3 reads CAISESVREGREQYF. Written as DNA, the CDR3 is TGTGCCATCAGTGAGTCGGTGAGGGAGGGCCGGGAGCAGTACTTC.

The chain couples TRBV10-3 to TRBJ2-5, with TRBD1 matching 8 bases. The CDR3 covers 15 residues. With V trimmed by 3 bases and J by 3 bases, 6 bases remained unmatched. Germline values: CDR1 ENHRY, CDR2 SYGVKD. The CDR3 reads CAISDRSGGKETQYF. In nucleotides, the CDR3 is TGTGCCATCAGTGACCGCTCAGGGGGCAAAGAGACCCAGTACTTC.